The 24 T cell receptor beta chains reported below all come from one sample, sequenced in a study of blood T cell repertoires in COVID-19 (dated by TCRdb to 2018 to 2020). The library relied on the immunoSEQ multiplex PCR assay. Not all clones reach the TCRdb copy of this immuneACCESS table, which keeps in-frame sequences only. Checked studies attribute under half of the gap to unresolved V genes and leave the rest unexplained. The sample includes about 300,000 clones, with over 75% observed a single time. The leading ten clones occupy around 1.1% of the sample. Sequencing was done on a sample of PBMCs or T cells enriched from blood (not recorded which). These receptors were collected from a woman aged 25 to 39 who had recovered from COVID-19.

Only one count was recorded for this clone. The chain has TRBV3-1 (or the pseudogene TRBV3-2) and TRBJ1-1, with TRBD1 identical over 9 bases. Germline V gene data show CDR1 as LGHDT and CDR2 as YNNKEL (reference sequence). The CDR3 is 16 residues long. V shed 4 bases and J 5 bases; nucleotides not matched to a gene: 11. In nucleotides, the CDR3 is TGTGCCAGCAGCCTCAAGAGTGGGACAGGGTATACTGAAGCTTTCTTT. Protein product: CASSLKSGTGYTEAFF.

J is TRBJ2-3 and V is TRBV5-1, with TRBD2 matching over 11 bases. Germline assignment: CDR1 SGHRS and CDR2 YFSETQ. The CDR3 consists of 16 residues. After removal of 4 bases from V and 2 bases from J, the junction contained 6 bases not matched to a gene. CDR3 loop: CASSIRLAGTTDTQYF. DNA for the CDR3: TGCGCCAGCAGCATCAGACTAGCGGGGACCACAGATACGCAGTATTTT.

The chain's CDR3 is CASSPRGGSSNEQFF. DNA of the CDR3: TGTGCCAGCAGCCCCCGGGGAGGATCTTCCAATGAGCAGTTCTTC. V is TRBV4-2 and J is TRBJ2-1; D might be TRBD2 (6 bases). The CDR3 consists of 15 residues. V was trimmed by 4 bases and J by 6 bases, leaving 16 bases between them. Per germline, CDR1 LGHNA and CDR2 YNFKEQ.

Only one count was recorded for this clone. The chain is built from TRBV24-1 and TRBJ2-3, with 11 bases identical to TRBD2. Germline V gives CDR1 KGHDR, CDR2 SFDVKD. This CDR3 spans 17 amino acids. The V gene end was trimmed by 4 bases and the J gene end by 2 bases; junction bases not matched to a gene: 7. CDR3 DNA: TGTGCCACCAGTGACACGCGGACTAGCGGGCACACAGATACGCAGTATTTT. Protein product: CATSDTRTSGHTDTQYF.

This chain uses TRBV18 with TRBJ1-1; tentatively, D is TRBD1 (5 bases). The V gene's germline CDR1 is KGHSH and CDR2 LQKENI. The length of the CDR3 is 16 residues. V shed 4 bases and J shed 0 bases, with 15 bases lying between them. The CDR3 loop reads CASSRPPWGVNTEAFF. In nucleotides, the CDR3 is TGTGCCAGCTCACGACCACCGTGGGGGGTGAACACTGAAGCTTTCTTT.

The gene calls are TRBV7-9 and TRBJ2-5; the match to TRBD1 covers 11 bases. Trimming cost V 2 bases and J 5 bases; bases outside gene matches: 10. This CDR3 region has 17 residues. Germline CDR1 reads SEHNR; CDR2 reads FQNEAQ (reference sequence). CDR3 nucleotide sequence: TGTGCCAGCAGCTTAAGGGTCGGGACAGGGGGATTTGAGACCCAGTACTTC. Its translation is CASSLRVGTGGFETQYF.

The chain carries TRBV29-1 and TRBJ2-7; D may be TRBD1 (5 bases). The ends were cut back, 7 bases at V and 3 bases at J, with 10 bases in the middle. Germline V gives CDR1 SQVTM, CDR2 ANQGSEA. This CDR3 comprises 11 residues. The CDR3, as DNA: TGCAGCGGCCGACAGATCTACGAGCAGTACTTC. Translated: CSGRQIYEQYF.

This rearrangement joins TRBV30 to TRBJ2-2; 8 bases fit TRBD1. The V gene end was trimmed by 4 bases and the J gene end by 2 bases; junction bases not matched to a gene: 3. The CDR3 is 14 amino acids. Germline loops: CDR1 GTSNPN, CDR2 SVGIG (reference sequence). The CDR3 region has the DNA TGTGCCTGGACAGGGACAGGAAACACCGGGGAGCTGTTTTTT. It translates to CAWTGTGNTGELFF.

The V and J genes are TRBV4-2 and TRBJ1-2; D gene uncertain. This CDR3 has 13 residues. Per the germline V gene, CDR1 is LGHNA and CDR2 is YNFKEQ. The ends were cut back, 0 bases at V and 4 bases at J, with 6 bases in the middle. CDR3 loop: CASSQDGGYGYTF. For the CDR3, the DNA is TGTGCCAGCAGCCAAGATGGCGGCTATGGCTACACCTTC.

The rearrangement links TRBV4-2 to TRBJ1-4; D is unresolved. The CDR3 spans 16 residues. Germline V gene data show CDR1 as LGHNA and CDR2 as YNFKEQ. Trimming took off 1 base at V and 4 bases at J, with 13 bases between the two ends. The CDR3 DNA follows: TGTGCCAGCAGCCAAGGGGAGGAACCCGGTAATGAAAAACTGTTTTTT. It yields the protein CASSQGEEPGNEKLFF.

The J gene is TRBJ2-7, the V gene TRBV27; TRBD2 matches at 8 bases. Germline CDR1 is MNHEY and CDR2 is SMNVEV (reference sequence). The CDR3 covers 15 residues. After removal of 4 bases from V and 3 bases from J, the junction contained 8 bases not matched to a gene. DNA for the CDR3: TGTGCCAGCAGTTACCGGACTAGCTACTTCTACGAGCAGTACTTC. Translation gives CASSYRTSYFYEQYF.

This clone is a singleton in its sample. V gene TRBV9 combines with J gene TRBJ2-5; D perhaps matches TRBD1 (6 bases). The CDR3 length is 15 residues. Germline V gene sequence: CDR1 SGDLS, CDR2 YYNGEE. V lost 0 bases to trimming and J lost 2 bases, with 11 bases between them. The CDR3 loop is CASSVGRGKQETQYF. The DNA of the CDR3 is TGTGCCAGCAGCGTAGGCAGGGGTAAACAAGAGACCCAGTACTTC.

This clone was seen only once. The J gene is TRBJ2-7, the V gene TRBV7-2; D call uncertain. The ends were cut back, 2 bases at V and 11 bases at J, with 16 bases in the middle. The germline CDR1 and CDR2 sequences are SGHTA and FQGNSA. The CDR3 extends over 13 amino acids. CDR3 nucleotide sequence: TGTGCCAGCAGCTTATTGTCGGCAGCGACGAAGTACTTC. Residues: CASSLLSAATKYF.

The gene calls are TRBV6-1 and TRBJ1-2; 7 bases fit TRBD1. Unmatched junction bases numbered 3, after V lost 1 base and J lost 4 bases. There are 14 residues in the CDR3. Per the germline V gene, CDR1 is MNHNS and CDR2 is SASEGT. The CDR3 nucleotides read TGTGCCAGCAGTGAAGAGGGGGCTACCTATGGCTACACCTTC. It specifies CASSEEGATYGYTF.

This chain links TRBV19 with TRBJ2-7; 7 nucleotides match TRBD2. V lost 3 bases and J lost 0; bases outside the gene matches: 11. The CDR3 runs to 17 residues. Germline CDR1 is LNHDA and CDR2 is SQIVND (reference sequence). The CDR3 spells CASSIGLAEARSYEQYF. CDR3 DNA sequence: TGTGCCAGTAGTATTGGGCTAGCGGAAGCCCGCTCCTACGAGCAGTACTTC.

This clone was counted once. The V and J genes are TRBV7-2 and TRBJ2-2, with 8 bases identical to TRBD1. The CDR3 contains 14 residues. Germline V lookup: CDR1 SGHTA, CDR2 FQGNSA. Germline trimming cut 3 bases from V and 6 bases from J; bases unmatched to any gene: 3. The CDR3 here is CASSFQGASGELFF. Here the CDR3 DNA reads TGTGCCAGCAGCTTTCAGGGGGCATCCGGGGAGCTGTTTTTT.

The chain recombines TRBV12-3 or TRBV12-4 with TRBJ1-2; 7 nucleotides line up with TRBD1. Losses at the gene ends were 6 bases for V and 2 bases for J; bases not matched to a gene: 3. The CDR3 length is 13 residues. CDR3 DNA: TGTGCCAGCAGCCTACAGGGGAACTATGGCTACACCTTC. It encodes CASSLQGNYGYTF.

In DNA form, the CDR3 reads TGTGCCAGCAGCTTCCCAGGGAGGAACACAGATACGCAGTATTTT. Translation: CASSFPGRNTDTQYF. The chain employs TRBV7-3 and TRBJ2-3; tentatively, D is TRBD2 (6 bases). V gave up 3 bases and J gave up 2 bases, with 12 bases separating them. CDR1 and CDR2 (germline): SGHTA, FQGTGA. CDR3 length: 15 residues.

The chain couples TRBV11-2 to TRBJ2-5; TRBD1 is a possible D gene (5 bases). Germline loops: CDR1 SGHAT, CDR2 FQNNGV. Trimming left V 0 bases short and J 5 bases short, with 10 bases between. The CDR3 sequence is 14 residues long. CDR3 in amino acids: CASSLDRGRETQYF. In DNA, the CDR3 is TGTGCCAGCAGCTTAGATAGGGGAAGGGAGACCCAGTACTTC.

CDR3: CASSSAGGPYEQYF. CDR3 DNA sequence: TGTGCCAGCAGTTCAGCGGGAGGGCCCTACGAGCAGTACTTC. This chain links TRBV28 with TRBJ2-7, with 10 bases matching TRBD2. V was clipped by 4 bases and J by 2 bases; unmatched bases: 2. Per the germline V gene, CDR1 is MDHEN and CDR2 is SYDVKM. This CDR3 contains 14 residues.

V usage is TRBV2 and J usage is TRBJ2-2; D is uncertain. Germline V lookup: CDR1 SNHLY, CDR2 FYNNEI. Trimming removed 3 bases from V and 3 bases from J, with 14 bases in between. The CDR3 is 16 residues long. The CDR3 loop is CASSEGARRYTGELFF. The CDR3 DNA follows: TGTGCCAGCAGTGAGGGCGCCCGTAGGTACACCGGGGAGCTGTTTTTT.

This chain connects TRBV10-1 to TRBJ2-1, with a tentative D call TRBD1 (5 bases). The CDR3 is 15 residues long. Trimming took off 0 bases at V and 6 bases at J, with 12 bases between the two ends. Germline V lookup: CDR1 WNHNN, CDR2 SYGVQD (reference sequence). The CDR3 sequence is CASSESWQGSNEQFF. The CDR3 DNA follows: TGCGCCAGCAGTGAGTCTTGGCAGGGAAGCAATGAGCAGTTCTTC.

The chain is built from TRBV11-2 and TRBJ2-4, with D possibly TRBD1 on 5 matching bases. V dropped 5 bases and J dropped 6 bases, with 14 bases sitting between them. Germline lookup yields CDR1 SGHAT and CDR2 FQNNGV. This CDR3 spans 14 amino acids. The CDR3 reads CASSAPGSGNIQYF. CDR3 bases: TGTGCCAGCAGCGCCCCAGGGTCGGGAAACATTCAGTACTTC.

The chain carries TRBV19 and TRBJ2-2; weak D call: TRBD1 (6 bases). With 6 bases removed from V and 7 bases from J, the gap between germline ends came to 15 bases. The germline gives CDR1 LNHDA, CDR2 SQIVND (reference sequence). This CDR3 has 14 amino acids. The CDR3 protein is CASRLIGGGGELFF. The CDR3 DNA reads TGTGCCAGTAGGCTTATAGGGGGTGGCGGGGAGCTGTTTTTT.